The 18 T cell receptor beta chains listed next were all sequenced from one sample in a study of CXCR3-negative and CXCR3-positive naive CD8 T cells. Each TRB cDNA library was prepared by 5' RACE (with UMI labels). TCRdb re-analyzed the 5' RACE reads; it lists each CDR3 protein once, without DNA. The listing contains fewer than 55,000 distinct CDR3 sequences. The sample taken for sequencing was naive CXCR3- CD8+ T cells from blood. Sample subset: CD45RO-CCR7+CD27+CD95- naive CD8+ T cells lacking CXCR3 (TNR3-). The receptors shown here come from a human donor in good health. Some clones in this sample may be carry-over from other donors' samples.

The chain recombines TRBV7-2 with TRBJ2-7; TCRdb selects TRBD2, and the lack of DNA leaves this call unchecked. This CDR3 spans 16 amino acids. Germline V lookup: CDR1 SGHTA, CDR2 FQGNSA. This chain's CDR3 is CASSLDDAGGTVEQYF. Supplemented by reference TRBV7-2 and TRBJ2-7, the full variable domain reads GAGVSQSPSNKVTEKGKDVELRCDPISGHTALYWYRQSLGQGLEFLIYFQGNSAPDKSGLPSDRFSAERTGGSVSTLTIQRTQQEDSAVYLCASSLDDAGGTVEQYFGPGTRLTVT.

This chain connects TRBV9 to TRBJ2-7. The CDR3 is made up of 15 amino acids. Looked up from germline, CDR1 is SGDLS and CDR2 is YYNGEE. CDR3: CASSAETGSSYEQYF.

The CDR3 protein is CASSLGRERGPYQETQYF. This chain connects TRBV11-2 to TRBJ2-5; the TCRdb D gene call, TRBD1, has no DNA to confirm it. Germline loops: CDR1 SGHAT, CDR2 FQNNGV. The CDR3 loop spans 18 amino acids.

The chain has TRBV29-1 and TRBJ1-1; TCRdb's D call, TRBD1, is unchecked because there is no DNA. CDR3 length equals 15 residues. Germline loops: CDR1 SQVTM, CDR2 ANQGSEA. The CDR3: CSVAGPGTLNTEAFF.

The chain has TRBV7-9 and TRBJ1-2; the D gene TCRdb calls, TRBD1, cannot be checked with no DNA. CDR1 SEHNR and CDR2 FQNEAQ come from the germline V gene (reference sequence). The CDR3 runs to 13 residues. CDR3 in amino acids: CASSLGDNGGYTF. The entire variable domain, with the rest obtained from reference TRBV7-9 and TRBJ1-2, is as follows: DTGVSQNPRHKITKRGQNVTFRCDPISEHNRLYWYRQTLGQGPEFLTYFQNEAQLEKSRLLSDRFSAERPKGSFSTLEIQRTEQGDSAMYLCASSLGDNGGYTFGSGTRLTVV.

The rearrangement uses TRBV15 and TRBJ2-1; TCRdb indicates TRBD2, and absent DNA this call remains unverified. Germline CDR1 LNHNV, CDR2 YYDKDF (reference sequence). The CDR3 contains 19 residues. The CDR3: CATSSYVGLAGNSYNEQFF.

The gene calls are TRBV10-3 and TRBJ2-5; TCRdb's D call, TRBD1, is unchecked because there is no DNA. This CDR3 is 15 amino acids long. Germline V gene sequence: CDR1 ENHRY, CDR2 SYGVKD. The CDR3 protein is CAISDLGTGRETQYF.

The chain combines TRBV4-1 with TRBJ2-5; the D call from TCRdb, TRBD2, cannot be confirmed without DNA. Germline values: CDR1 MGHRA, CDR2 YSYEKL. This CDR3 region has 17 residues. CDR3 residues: CASSRRLAGDPQETQYF.

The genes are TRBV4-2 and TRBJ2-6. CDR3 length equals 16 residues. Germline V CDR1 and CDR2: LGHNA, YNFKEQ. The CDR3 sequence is CASSQARGSGANVLTF.

The CDR3 reads CASSSVGDEQYF. The rearrangement links TRBV12-3 or TRBV12-4 to TRBJ2-7; the TCRdb D gene call, TRBD1, has no DNA to confirm it. The CDR3 spans 12 residues.

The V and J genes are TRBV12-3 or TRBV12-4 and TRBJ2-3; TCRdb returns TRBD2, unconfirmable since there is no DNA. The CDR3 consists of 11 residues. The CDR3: CATRLAGNQYF.

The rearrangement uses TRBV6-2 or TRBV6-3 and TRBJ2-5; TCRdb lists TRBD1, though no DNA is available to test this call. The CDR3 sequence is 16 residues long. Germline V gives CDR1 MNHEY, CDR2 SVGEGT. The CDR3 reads CASSYLAGVEEETQYF.

CDR3 loop: CASRPLGNEQFF. The chain employs TRBV28 and TRBJ2-1; without DNA, the TCRdb call of TRBD1 cannot be checked. Germline CDR1 is MDHEN and CDR2 is SYDVKM. The CDR3 is 12 amino acids.

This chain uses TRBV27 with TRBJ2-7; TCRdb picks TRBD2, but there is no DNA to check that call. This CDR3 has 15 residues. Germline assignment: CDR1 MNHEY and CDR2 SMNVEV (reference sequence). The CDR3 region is CASSVTSSLRDEQYF.

The CDR3 sequence is CASSSRDRITDTQYF. The chain combines TRBV7-2 with TRBJ2-3; the D call of TRBD1 rests on TCRdb alone, since no DNA is present to check it. This CDR3 region has 15 residues. Germline CDR1 reads SGHTA; CDR2 reads FQGNSA. The full variable domain, its missing parts supplied by reference TRBV7-2 and TRBJ2-3, is GAGVSQSPSNKVTEKGKDVELRCDPISGHTALYWYRQSLGQGLEFLIYFQGNSAPDKSGLPSDRFSAERTGGSVSTLTIQRTQQEDSAVYLCASSSRDRITDTQYFGPGTRLTVL.

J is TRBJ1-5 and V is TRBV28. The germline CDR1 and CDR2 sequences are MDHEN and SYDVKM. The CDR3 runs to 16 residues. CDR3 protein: CASSFLRDSGDQPQHF.

CDR3 sequence: CASIGDRSFEQYF. The gene calls are TRBV2 and TRBJ2-7; TCRdb returns TRBD1, unconfirmable since there is no DNA. There are 13 residues in the CDR3. The germline V gene has CDR1 SNHLY and CDR2 FYNNEI.

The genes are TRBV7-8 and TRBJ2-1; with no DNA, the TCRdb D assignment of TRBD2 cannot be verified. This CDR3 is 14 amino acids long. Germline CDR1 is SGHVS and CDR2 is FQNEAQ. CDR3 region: CASSFGLAHNEQFF.